Following are 8 T cell receptor beta chains from one sample sequenced in a study of identical twins. TCRdb fed the 5' RACE reads into MiXCR, producing one record per CDR3 protein. This repertoire shows 1,800,000 or so distinct CDR3 sequences, under 35% found once; its top ten account for about 0.25%. Sequencing was carried out using cord blood. These receptors all stem from a newborn girl in good health.

The chain couples TRBV20-1 to TRBJ2-4, with 8 nucleotides matching TRBD2. Matching the DNA end better, TRBJ2-5 makes the J call doubtful. CDR1 and CDR2 from the germline V gene are DFQATT and SNEGSKA (reference sequence). The CDR3 totals 15 residues. DNA for the CDR3: TGCAGTGCTAGCGGAGCGGGGGCTCGCCAAGAGACCCAGTACTTC. It specifies CSASGAGARQETQYF.

This clonotype was detected only once. The genes are TRBV12-3 or TRBV12-4 and TRBJ2-2; possible D gene TRBD2, 5 bases. CDR3 length: 16 amino acids. V was cut by 0 bases and J by 4 bases, with 12 bases left in between. The CDR3 bases are TGTGCCAGCAGTTTAGCGCGGCTAGCCTTCACCGGGGAGCTGTTTTTT. Translating it yields CASSLARLAFTGELFF.

The rearrangement uses TRBV6-6 and TRBJ1-6; possibly TRBD1 for D (5 bases). Germline CDR1 reads MNHNY; CDR2 reads SVGAGI (reference sequence). V lost 0 bases and J 4 bases, leaving 13 bases between the germline ends. CDR3 length: 17 residues. The CDR3 sequence is CASSYSGEGPYNSPLHF. Written as DNA, the CDR3 is TGTGCCAGCAGTTACTCAGGGGAGGGCCCATATAATTCACCCCTCCACTTT.

This clonotype was detected a few times. The chain recombines TRBV29-1 with TRBJ2-5; D is unclear. This CDR3 has 14 residues. CDR1 is SQVTM, CDR2 ANQGSEA, per germline. V lost 0 bases, J lost 0 bases, and 8 bases lay in between. The CDR3 region is CSVEDKRHQETQYF. The CDR3, as DNA: TGCAGCGTTGAAGATAAGAGGCACCAAGAGACCCAGTACTTC.

This clonotype appeared once. This chain uses TRBV12-3 or TRBV12-4 with TRBJ2-4; possible D gene TRBD2, 5 bases. Trimming took off 0 bases at V and 13 bases at J, with 16 bases between the two ends. The CDR3 covers 14 residues. CDR3 sequence: CASSLAGVRREQYF. In DNA form, the CDR3 reads TGTGCCAGCAGTTTAGCGGGAGTAAGGCGTGAGCAGTACTTC.

The table lists this clonotype with a few counts. The chain is built from TRBV9 and TRBJ2-1, with TRBD2 matching over 9 bases. The germline gives CDR1 SGDLS, CDR2 YYNGEE. The V gene end was trimmed by 0 bases and the J gene end by 2 bases; junction bases not matched to a gene: 12. This CDR3 contains 19 residues. The DNA for the CDR3 is TGTGCCAGCAGCGTAGCCCCCCCCCGAGCGGGAGGTCCCTACAATGAGCAGTTCTTC. Translated, it gives CASSVAPPRAGGPYNEQFF.

At least ten counts were recorded for this clonotype. With a much larger clone just one base away, this may be a read error. The chain combines TRBV14 with TRBJ2-3; maybe TRBD2 (6 bases). Deletions cut 4 bases from V and 4 bases from J, with 6 bases between. The length of the CDR3 is 12 residues. Germline loops: CDR1 SGHDN, CDR2 FVKESK. DNA of the CDR3: TGTGCCAGCAGCCCTAGCGCAGATACGCAGTATTTT. Translation gives CASSPSADTQYF.

V gene TRBV20-1 combines with J gene TRBJ1-1; a possible D gene is TRBD1 (6 bases). CDR3 length: 14 amino acids. V shed 4 bases and J shed 1 base, with 13 bases lying between them. The germline CDR1 and CDR2 sequences are DFQATT and SNEGSKA (reference sequence). The CDR3 DNA is TGCAGTGCTACCTACCCCAGGGGGAACACTGAAGCTTTCTTT. Its protein is CSATYPRGNTEAFF.